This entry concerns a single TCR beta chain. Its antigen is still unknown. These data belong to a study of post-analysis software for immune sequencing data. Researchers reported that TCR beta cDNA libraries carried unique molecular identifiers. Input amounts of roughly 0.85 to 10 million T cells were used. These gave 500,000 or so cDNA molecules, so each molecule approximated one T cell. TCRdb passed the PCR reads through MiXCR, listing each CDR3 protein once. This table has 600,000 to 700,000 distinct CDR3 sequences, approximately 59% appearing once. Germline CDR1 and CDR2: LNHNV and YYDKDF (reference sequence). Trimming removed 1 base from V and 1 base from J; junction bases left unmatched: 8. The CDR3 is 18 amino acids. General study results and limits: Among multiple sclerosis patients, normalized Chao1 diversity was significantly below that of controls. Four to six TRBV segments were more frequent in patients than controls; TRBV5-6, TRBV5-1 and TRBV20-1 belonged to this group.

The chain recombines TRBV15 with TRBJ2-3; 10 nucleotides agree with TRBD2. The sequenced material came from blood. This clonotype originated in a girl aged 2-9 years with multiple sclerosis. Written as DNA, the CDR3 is TGTGCCACCAGCAGAGGGGCTAGCGGGAGTGTCCGCACAGATACGCAGTATTTT. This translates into CATSRGASGSVRTDTQYF.